This is a list of T cell receptor beta chains from one sample in a study of blood T cell dynamics during melanoma immunotherapy. Profiling relied on immunoSEQ multiplex PCR, and the TCRdb table lists in-frame clones only, not all of them. The sample lists around 15,000 clones; about 93% were seen once. The sample was blood, taken from a patient treated with checkpoint blockade. The receptors stem from a human donor with melanoma. The CDR3 runs from the conserved cysteine through the conserved F or W. Fields, in order: J gene, V gene, clone size, D gene, CDR3 protein, CDR3 DNA. D genes are given only for firm matches. Clone size is not always given. Where it is, it says once, few, many or a class for expanded clones.

j_gene: TRBJ2-2
v_gene: TRBV30
abundance: once
d_gene: TRBD1
CDR3aa: CAWSRGRYTGELFF
CDR3nt: TGTGCCTGGAGTAGGGGGCGCTACACCGGGGAGCTGTTTTTT

j_gene: TRBJ1-2
v_gene: TRBV19
abundance: NA
d_gene: NA
CDR3aa: CASNGGNWGNYGYTF
CDR3nt: TGTGCCAGTAACGGAGGGAATTGGGGTAACTATGGCTACACCTTC

j_gene: TRBJ2-1
v_gene: TRBV2
abundance: NA
d_gene: TRBD2
CDR3aa: CASSTGTSLNYNEQFF
CDR3nt: TGTGCCAGCAGTACCGGGACTAGCCTCAACTACAATGAGCAGTTCTTC

j_gene: TRBJ2-5
v_gene: TRBV7-9
abundance: NA
d_gene: NA
CDR3aa: CASSLEFRGRQETQYF
CDR3nt: TGTGCCAGCAGCTTAGAATTCCGGGGGAGGCAAGAGACCCAGTACTTC

j_gene: TRBJ1-6
v_gene: TRBV6-5
abundance: NA
d_gene: TRBD1
CDR3aa: CASRPTGGNSPLHF
CDR3nt: TGTGCCAGCAGACCGACAGGGGGGAATTCACCCCTCCACTTT

j_gene: TRBJ1-1
v_gene: TRBV5-4
abundance: few
d_gene: NA
CDR3aa: CASSRMGTQMNTEAFF
CDR3nt: TGTGCCAGCAGCCGAATGGGGACACAGATGAACACTGAAGCTTTCTTT

j_gene: TRBJ2-7
v_gene: TRBV27
abundance: NA
d_gene: TRBD2
CDR3aa: CASSLIAGGPRGEQYF
CDR3nt: TGTGCCAGCAGTCTGATAGCGGGAGGGCCGAGGGGAGAGCAGTACTTC

j_gene: TRBJ2-2
v_gene: TRBV6-5
abundance: NA
d_gene: NA
CDR3aa: CASSYSGSRTGELFF
CDR3nt: TGTGCCAGCAGTTACTCGGGCAGCCGCACCGGGGAGCTGTTTTTT

j_gene: TRBJ1-2
v_gene: TRBV2
abundance: NA
d_gene: NA
CDR3aa: CASAPGNYGYTF
CDR3nt: TGTGCCAGCGCTCCAGGGAACTATGGCTACACCTTC

j_gene: TRBJ1-5
v_gene: TRBV6-6
abundance: NA
d_gene: TRBD1
CDR3aa: CASWGQNSNQPQHF
CDR3nt: TGTGCCAGCTGGGGACAGAATAGCAATCAGCCCCAGCATTTT

j_gene: TRBJ1-1
v_gene: TRBV19
abundance: NA
d_gene: TRBD1
CDR3aa: CASSILPPTGGTEAFF
CDR3nt: TGTGCCAGTAGTATCCTCCCGCCGACAGGGGGCACTGAAGCTTTCTTT

j_gene: TRBJ2-1
v_gene: TRBV19
abundance: once
d_gene: TRBD1
CDR3aa: CASSSGQGIQNEQFF
CDR3nt: TGTGCCAGTAGTAGCGGACAGGGGATTCAAAATGAGCAGTTCTTC

j_gene: TRBJ2-7
v_gene: TRBV12-5
abundance: NA
d_gene: TRBD1
CDR3aa: CASGSADRRPYEQYF
CDR3nt: TGTGCTAGTGGTTCCGCGGACAGGAGGCCCTACGAGCAGTACTTC

j_gene: TRBJ1-1
v_gene: TRBV9
abundance: NA
d_gene: TRBD1
CDR3aa: CASSVTTTSPGQGGRNTEAFF
CDR3nt: TGTGCCAGCAGCGTAACAACCACCTCCCCGGGACAGGGGGGAAGGAACACTGAAGCTTTCTTT

j_gene: TRBJ2-1
v_gene: TRBV27
abundance: NA
d_gene: TRBD1
CDR3aa: CASSRTGEYNEQFF
CDR3nt: TGTGCCAGCAGTCGGACAGGGGAATACAATGAGCAGTTCTTC

j_gene: TRBJ2-7
v_gene: TRBV6-5
abundance: NA
d_gene: NA
CDR3aa: CASSYSKSGWEQYF
CDR3nt: TGTGCCAGCAGTTACTCCAAATCGGGGTGGGAGCAGTACTTC

j_gene: TRBJ2-6
v_gene: TRBV21-1
abundance: once
d_gene: NA
CDR3aa: CASSSPGSWSANVLTF
CDR3nt: TGTGCCAGCAGCAGCCCAGGGAGTTGGTCGGCCAACGTCCTGACTTTC

j_gene: TRBJ1-5
v_gene: TRBV7-2
abundance: NA
d_gene: TRBD1
CDR3aa: CASSFGQGVQPQHF
CDR3nt: TGTGCCAGCAGCTTCGGACAGGGGGTTCAGCCCCAGCATTTT

j_gene: TRBJ2-7
v_gene: TRBV7-2
abundance: NA
d_gene: TRBD1
CDR3aa: CASRADRDGYEQYF
CDR3nt: TGTGCCAGCAGAGCCGACAGGGACGGCTACGAGCAGTACTTC

j_gene: TRBJ1-1
v_gene: TRBV6-6
abundance: NA
d_gene: NA
CDR3aa: CASRRYSGSRSSEAFF
CDR3nt: TGTGCCAGCAGACGCTACTCAGGGTCACGTTCCTCTGAAGCTTTCTTT

j_gene: TRBJ1-1
v_gene: TRBV7-6
abundance: NA
d_gene: TRBD1
CDR3aa: CASSYQTGGLTEAFF
CDR3nt: TGTGCCAGCAGCTACCAGACAGGGGGCTTGACTGAAGCTTTCTTT

j_gene: TRBJ2-7
v_gene: TRBV9
abundance: NA
d_gene: NA
CDR3aa: CASSRNGVSWDEQYF
CDR3nt: TGTGCCAGCAGCCGGAATGGGGTCTCCTGGGACGAGCAGTACTTC

j_gene: TRBJ1-5
v_gene: TRBV6-5
abundance: NA
d_gene: NA
CDR3aa: CASSFAGAGNQPQHF
CDR3nt: TGTGCCAGCAGTTTTGCGGGGGCCGGCAATCAGCCCCAGCATTTT

j_gene: TRBJ1-2
v_gene: TRBV5-1
abundance: NA
d_gene: NA
CDR3aa: CASSLVGGPNYGYTF
CDR3nt: TGCGCCAGCAGCTTGGTTGGGGGACCTAACTATGGCTACACCTTC

j_gene: TRBJ1-2
v_gene: TRBV6-1
abundance: NA
d_gene: NA
CDR3aa: CASSEGGGCF
CDR3nt: TGTGCCAGCAGTGAAGGTGGCGGATGCTTC

j_gene: TRBJ1-3
v_gene: TRBV9
abundance: NA
d_gene: NA
CDR3aa: CASSPRTVGNTIYF
CDR3nt: TGTGCCAGCAGCCCCCGGACGGTTGGAAACACCATATATTTT

j_gene: TRBJ2-7
v_gene: TRBV7-9
abundance: NA
d_gene: NA
CDR3aa: CASSSQGYEQYF
CDR3nt: TGTGCCAGCAGCTCTCAGGGGTACGAGCAGTACTTC

j_gene: TRBJ2-1
v_gene: TRBV7-2
abundance: few
d_gene: TRBD2
CDR3aa: CASSLGRGSYNEQFF
CDR3nt: TGTGCCAGCAGCTTAGGGCGGGGGAGTTACAATGAGCAGTTCTTC

j_gene: TRBJ1-2
v_gene: TRBV19
abundance: NA
d_gene: NA
CDR3aa: CASSISVYGYTF
CDR3nt: TGTGCCAGTAGTATCAGCGTGTATGGCTACACCTTC

j_gene: TRBJ2-7
v_gene: TRBV6-6
abundance: NA
d_gene: NA
CDR3aa: CASSYRGESYEQYF
CDR3nt: TGTGCCAGCAGTTACAGGGGAGAATCCTACGAGCAGTACTTC

j_gene: TRBJ2-1
v_gene: TRBV19
abundance: NA
d_gene: NA
CDR3aa: CASSIERVSRNEQFF
CDR3nt: TGTGCCAGTAGTATAGAGAGGGTATCTAGGAATGAGCAGTTCTTC

j_gene: TRBJ1-1
v_gene: TRBV19
abundance: NA
d_gene: NA
CDR3aa: CASSMKGRFTEAFF
CDR3nt: TGTGCCAGTAGTATGAAGGGGAGGTTTACTGAAGCTTTCTTT

j_gene: TRBJ1-2
v_gene: TRBV5-1
abundance: NA
d_gene: NA
CDR3aa: CASSLATEGGYTF
CDR3nt: TGCGCCAGCAGCTTGGCAACCGAGGGTGGCTACACCTTC

j_gene: TRBJ1-6
v_gene: TRBV4-1
abundance: NA
d_gene: NA
CDR3aa: CASSQDLAAYNSPLHF
CDR3nt: TGCGCCAGCAGCCAAGATCTGGCAGCCTATAATTCACCCCTCCACTTT

j_gene: TRBJ1-5
v_gene: TRBV4-1
abundance: NA
d_gene: NA
CDR3aa: CASSQDGGLGNQPQHF
CDR3nt: TGCGCCAGCAGCCAAGACGGGGGCTTGGGCAATCAGCCCCAGCATTTT

j_gene: TRBJ1-1
v_gene: TRBV6-1
abundance: NA
d_gene: NA
CDR3aa: CASSPTQNTEAFF
CDR3nt: TGTGCCAGCAGCCCGACACAGAACACTGAAGCTTTCTTT

j_gene: TRBJ2-7
v_gene: TRBV21-1
abundance: NA
d_gene: NA
CDR3aa: CASSPGYKQDYSSYEQYF
CDR3nt: TGTGCCAGCAGCCCCGGCTACAAACAAGACTATAGCTCCTACGAGCAGTACTTC

j_gene: TRBJ1-1
v_gene: TRBV7-9
abundance: NA
d_gene: NA
CDR3aa: CASSLGTRNTEAFF
CDR3nt: TGTGCCAGCAGCTTAGGGACAAGGAACACTGAAGCTTTCTTT

j_gene: TRBJ2-1
v_gene: TRBV30
abundance: NA
d_gene: TRBD2
CDR3aa: CAWNHGGAGNEQFF
CDR3nt: TGTGCCTGGAACCACGGGGGGGCCGGCAATGAGCAGTTCTTC

j_gene: TRBJ1-2
v_gene: TRBV30
abundance: NA
d_gene: NA
CDR3aa: CAWSVGGAGDYGYTF
CDR3nt: TGTGCCTGGAGTGTAGGGGGGGCAGGGGATTATGGCTACACCTTC

j_gene: TRBJ1-1
v_gene: TRBV11-3
abundance: once
d_gene: NA
CDR3aa: CASSSPASRGTEAFF
CDR3nt: TGTGCCAGCAGCTCCCCCGCGAGCCGAGGCACTGAAGCTTTCTTT

j_gene: TRBJ2-7
v_gene: TRBV7-9
abundance: NA
d_gene: TRBD2
CDR3aa: CASSLTSGTSGTYEQYF
CDR3nt: TGTGCCAGCAGCTTAACCTCGGGGACTAGCGGTACCTACGAGCAGTACTTC

j_gene: TRBJ1-2
v_gene: TRBV5-1
abundance: NA
d_gene: TRBD1
CDR3aa: CASSQIRTGGFYGYTF
CDR3nt: TGCGCCAGCAGCCAAATCCGGACAGGGGGATTCTATGGCTACACCTTC

j_gene: TRBJ2-1
v_gene: TRBV18
abundance: NA
d_gene: NA
CDR3aa: CASSPPTGFGEQFF
CDR3nt: TGTGCCAGCTCACCACCCACAGGTTTTGGTGAGCAGTTCTTC

j_gene: TRBJ1-6
v_gene: TRBV5-8
abundance: NA
d_gene: NA
CDR3aa: CASGSNYNSPLHF
CDR3nt: TGTGCCAGCGGCTCTAACTATAATTCACCCCTCCACTTT

j_gene: TRBJ2-5
v_gene: TRBV10-2
abundance: NA
d_gene: NA
CDR3aa: CASMLGETQYF
CDR3nt: TGCGCCAGCATGTTAGGGGAGACCCAGTACTTC

j_gene: TRBJ2-1
v_gene: TRBV6-1
abundance: NA
d_gene: NA
CDR3aa: CASRKRGHNEQFF
CDR3nt: TGTGCCAGCAGGAAGAGAGGGCACAATGAGCAGTTCTTC

j_gene: TRBJ2-2
v_gene: TRBV2
abundance: once
d_gene: NA
CDR3aa: CASSPPPTVNTGELFF
CDR3nt: TGTGCCAGCAGTCCCCCGCCAACGGTGAACACCGGGGAGCTGTTTTTT